A single sample gave rise to the 27 T cell receptor beta chains below, sequenced in a study of blood T cell repertoires in COVID-19. TCRdb's copy holds only in-frame clones and misses some; the assay was immunoSEQ multiplex PCR. The table includes 250,000 to 300,000 clones, around 90% detected once. Material: peripheral blood. Every receptor here comes from a woman in her sixties with COVID-19, enrolled during active disease.

The chain uses TRBV6-2 or TRBV6-3 and TRBJ2-1; 12 bases are shared with TRBD1. The junction had 8 bases not matched to a gene; V was cut back by 2 bases and J by 6 bases. Germline values: CDR1 MNHEY, CDR2 SVGEGT. CDR3 length: 17 residues. CDR3 amino acids: CASSYDVPGQGANEQFF. The CDR3 DNA is TGTGCCAGCAGTTACGATGTACCGGGACAGGGGGCCAATGAGCAGTTCTTC.

V gene TRBV7-2 combines with J gene TRBJ2-5; 10 bases fit TRBD2. J lost 3 bases, V lost 2 bases, and 3 bases had no gene match. Germline lookup yields CDR1 SGHTA and CDR2 FQGNSA. The CDR3 totals 15 residues. The DNA of the CDR3 is TGTGCCAGCAGCTTAAGCGGGAGGGCGGAAGAGACCCAGTACTTC. It specifies CASSLSGRAEETQYF.

The chain couples TRBV11-2 to TRBJ2-1; the match to TRBD1 covers 8 bases. Germline V gene sequence: CDR1 SGHAT, CDR2 FQNNGV. The CDR3 is 14 residues long. V lost 7 bases to trimming and J lost 11 bases; unmatched junction nucleotides: 13. The CDR3 loop is CASNPSYGTGQQFF. The CDR3 DNA is TGTGCCAGCAACCCTTCTTATGGGACAGGACAGCAGTTCTTC.

This sequence joins TRBV2 and TRBJ2-3; possibly TRBD2 for D (5 bases). V lost 6 bases, J lost 5 bases, and 15 bases lay in between. The CDR3 has 14 amino acids. Germline CDR1 is SNHLY and CDR2 is FYNNEI. The CDR3 region is CASSPLGAGDTQYF. CDR3 bases: TGTGCCAGCAGCCCCTTGGGAGCTGGAGATACGCAGTATTTT.

V usage is TRBV9 and J usage is TRBJ1-1, with no clear D. CDR1 and CDR2 (germline): SGDLS, YYNGEE. Trimming pared 2 bases from V and 3 bases from J, leaving 14 bases between. The CDR3 loop spans 15 amino acids. The CDR3 loop is CASSVSGGGHTEAFF. CDR3 DNA sequence: TGTGCCAGCAGCGTTTCAGGAGGCGGGCACACTGAAGCTTTCTTT.

V and J are TRBV7-2 and TRBJ2-3; D gene unclear. In germline, CDR1 is SGHTA, CDR2 FQGNSA. Trimming stripped 1 base from V and 2 bases from J, with 7 bases between. This CDR3 contains 14 residues. This CDR3 is CASSLDSYTDTQYF. Here the CDR3 DNA reads TGTGCCAGCAGCTTAGATAGTTACACAGATACGCAGTATTTT.

The chain has TRBV28 and TRBJ1-5; tentative D call: TRBD1 (5 bases). Looked up from germline, CDR1 is MDHEN and CDR2 is SYDVKM. V lost 8 bases, J lost 4 bases, and 18 bases lay in between. The CDR3 totals 15 residues. The CDR3 coding sequence is TGTGCCAGCCTGCGGAGGGGTGGGGGTAATCAGCCCCAGCATTTT. Translation: CASLRRGGGNQPQHF.

V usage is TRBV5-4 and J usage is TRBJ2-7, with TRBD2 identical over 10 bases. Per germline, CDR1 SGHNT and CDR2 YYREEE (reference sequence). The V gene end was trimmed by 3 bases and the J gene end by 2 bases; junction bases not matched to a gene: 5. This CDR3 is built from 15 residues. CDR3 nucleotide sequence: TGTGCCAGCAGCTCAGGACTAGCGGCCCCCTACGAGCAGTACTTC. It yields the protein CASSSGLAAPYEQYF.

The genes are TRBV30 and TRBJ2-7; 8 bases line up with TRBD1. The CDR3 spans 13 residues. V lost 3 bases to trimming and J lost 1 base; unmatched junction nucleotides: 2. The V gene's germline CDR1 is GTSNPN and CDR2 SVGIG (reference sequence). CDR3 in amino acids: CAWRTGASYEQYF. In DNA, the CDR3 is TGTGCCTGGAGGACAGGGGCATCCTACGAGCAGTACTTC.

This clone was observed a handful of times. Other DNA sequences from this sample encode an identical CDR3 as well. CDR3 in DNA: TGTGCCAGCAGTTTAGTTGGGGCAGCAACTAATGAAAAACTGTTTTTT. Its protein is CASSLVGAATNEKLFF. The rearrangement joins TRBV28 to TRBJ1-4; a weak D match, TRBD1 (5 bases). The ends were cut back, 2 bases at V and 0 bases at J, with 10 bases in the middle. This CDR3 has 16 residues. Germline V gene sequence: CDR1 MDHEN, CDR2 SYDVKM.

The chain joins TRBV7-2 to TRBJ1-1; D gene unclear. Trimming took off 5 bases at V and 0 bases at J, with 7 bases between the two ends. CDR3 length equals 13 residues. Germline V lookup: CDR1 SGHTA, CDR2 FQGNSA. DNA of the CDR3: TGTGCCAGCAGCCCCCTCCTGAACACTGAAGCTTTCTTT. Protein sequence: CASSPLLNTEAFF.

This sequence joins TRBV28 and TRBJ2-7; TRBD2 agrees at 8 bases. Losses at the gene ends were 5 bases for V and 3 bases for J; bases not matched to a gene: 3. The CDR3 runs to 13 residues. Per the germline V gene, CDR1 is MDHEN and CDR2 is SYDVKM. CDR3 loop: CASSVTSGYEQYF. The CDR3 DNA reads TGTGCCAGCAGTGTCACTAGCGGCTACGAGCAGTACTTC.

As DNA, the CDR3 is TGTGCCAGCAGCTTGCGTCAGGGGGTGCGGCAGTACTTC. Residues: CASSLRQGVRQYF. The V gene is TRBV5-6, the J gene TRBJ2-7; 7 positions match TRBD1. Per the germline V gene, CDR1 is SGHDT and CDR2 is YYEEEE. J was trimmed by 9 bases and V by 1 base; bases with no gene match: 7. There are 13 residues in the CDR3. Combining the CDR3 with reference TRBV5-6 and TRBJ2-7 gives the whole variable domain DAGVTQSPTHLIKTRGQQVTLRCSPKSGHDTVSWYQQALGQGPQFIFQYYEEEERQRGNFPDRFSGHQFPNYSSELNVNALLLGDSALYLCASSLRQGVRQYFGPGTRLTVT.

This clone has a single count. V and J are TRBV19 and TRBJ2-2; TRBD2 aligns across 11 bases. V lost 5 bases and J lost 5; bases outside the gene matches: 25. The CDR3 length is 22 residues. Germline CDR1 and CDR2: LNHDA and SQIVND (reference sequence). CDR3 amino acids: CASSWGPWGRTSGSGRTGELFF. CDR3 nucleotides: TGTGCCAGTAGTTGGGGCCCTTGGGGGAGAACTAGCGGGAGTGGAAGAACCGGGGAGCTGTTTTTT.

The chain recombines TRBV28 with TRBJ1-5, with a tentative D call TRBD1 (6 bases). Germline CDR1 is MDHEN and CDR2 is SYDVKM. The CDR3 runs to 15 residues. Trimming left V 6 bases short and J 3 bases short, with 15 bases between. The CDR3 DNA reads as TGTGCCAGCAGAACCGTACAGGGTAACAATCAGCCCCAGCATTTT. This gives the protein CASRTVQGNNQPQHF.

The V and J genes are TRBV23-1 and TRBJ2-7, with 9 bases lining up with TRBD1. TRBV23-1 has ORF status, its function being uncertain. After removal of 7 bases from V and 6 bases from J, the junction contained 28 bases not matched to a gene. The CDR3 spans 20 residues. The CDR3 sequence is CASTHPEAGTGLRRCLEQYF. CDR3 coding DNA: TGCGCCAGCACCCACCCAGAAGCCGGGACAGGGCTGCGTAGGTGCCTCGAGCAGTACTTC.

The rearrangement joins TRBV5-1 to TRBJ2-2, with a tentative D call TRBD2 (6 bases). Per germline, CDR1 SGHRS and CDR2 YFSETQ. This CDR3 has 16 residues. Trimming stripped 4 bases from V and 0 bases from J, with 13 bases between. In nucleotides, the CDR3 is TGCGCCAGCAGCCCTCGGGACTCACCGAACACCGGGGAGCTGTTTTTT. This translates into CASSPRDSPNTGELFF.

On this clone itself: The sample holds other DNA sequences that translate to the same CDR3. The J gene is TRBJ2-5, the V gene TRBV19, with 11 positions matching TRBD1. Germline CDR1 and CDR2: LNHDA and SQIVND (reference sequence). V lost 3 bases, J lost 5 bases, and 2 bases stayed unmatched. CDR3 length: 14 amino acids. The CDR3 region has the DNA TGTGCCAGTAGTATGGGGACAGGGGGGGAGACCCAGTACTTC. Translating it yields CASSMGTGGETQYF.

The chain uses TRBV25-1 and TRBJ1-4; no clear D gene. CDR1 and CDR2 (germline): MGHDK, SYGVNS. V lost 8 bases and J 7 bases, leaving 17 bases between the germline ends. This CDR3 comprises 14 residues. As DNA, the CDR3 is TGTGCCAGCCGCTCCCCGGGGAAAGGTGAAAAACTGTTTTTT. Translation gives CASRSPGKGEKLFF. The full variable domain, rest sourced from reference TRBV25-1 and TRBJ1-4, is EADIYQTPRYLVIGTGKKITLECSQTMGHDKMYWYQQDPGMELHLIHYSYGVNSTEKGDLSSESTVSRIRTEHFPLTLESARPSHTSQYLCASRSPGKGEKLFFGSGTQLSVL.

A remark on this clone: Other DNA sequences from this sample encode an identical CDR3 as well. V gene TRBV10-3 combines with J gene TRBJ2-2, with D maybe TRBD1 (5 bases). Trimming removed 6 bases from V and 1 base from J, with 9 bases in between. Germline CDR1 is ENHRY and CDR2 is SYGVKD. There are 14 residues in the CDR3. The CDR3 spells CAISGTGNTGELFF. Here the CDR3 DNA reads TGTGCCATCAGCGGTACAGGGAACACCGGGGAGCTGTTTTTT.

The chain links TRBV6-6 to TRBJ1-1; D possibly corresponds to TRBD1 (5 bases). CDR3 size: 14 residues. Per germline, CDR1 MNHNY and CDR2 SVGAGI (reference sequence). The V and J ends lost 2 bases and 3 bases respectively, with 10 bases between them. CDR3 residues: CASSYKIRDTEAFF. The CDR3 region has the DNA TGTGCCAGCAGTTACAAGATCAGGGACACTGAAGCTTTCTTT.

This sequence joins TRBV29-1 and TRBJ2-5; TRBD2 matches 10 bases. Trimming at V came to 4 bases and at J to 5 bases, leaving 10 bases not matched to a gene. This CDR3 has 15 amino acids. Germline V CDR1 and CDR2: SQVTM, ANQGSEA. The DNA of the CDR3 is TGCAGCGTTGTTGGGGCTAGCGGGAGTAGCGAGACCCAGTACTTC. This sequence encodes CSVVGASGSSETQYF.

The chain combines TRBV5-1 with TRBJ1-1; 11 bases agree with TRBD1. The CDR3 totals 14 residues. V was clipped by 4 bases and J by 11 bases; unmatched bases: 10. The V gene's germline CDR1 is SGHRS and CDR2 YFSETQ. CDR3 nucleotides: TGCGCCAGCAGCGTGGGACAGGGGGACGCAGGTGCTTTCTTT. It is translated as CASSVGQGDAGAFF.

The CDR3 reads CASSPKDRGDYGYTF. For the CDR3, the DNA is TGTGCCAGCAGCCCCAAGGACAGGGGAGACTATGGCTACACCTTC. This chain links TRBV5-6 with TRBJ1-2; 9 nucleotides agree with TRBD1. V was pared by 4 bases and J by 3 bases, with 7 bases of the junction left unmatched. The CDR3 has 15 amino acids. Germline CDR1 SGHDT, CDR2 YYEEEE.

The chain employs TRBV18 and TRBJ1-2, with D unresolved. The CDR3 consists of 18 residues. Germline CDR1 KGHSH, CDR2 LQKENI. Trimming removed 3 bases from V and 0 bases from J, with 20 bases in between. CDR3: CASSPLSLAPGANYGYTF. DNA of the CDR3: TGTGCCAGCTCACCCTTATCTCTTGCCCCCGGGGCTAACTATGGCTACACCTTC. The full variable domain, in which reference TRBV18 and TRBJ1-2 provide the parts outside the CDR3, is NAGVMQNPRHLVRRRGQEARLRCSPMKGHSHVYWYRQLPEEGLKFMVYLQKENIIDESGMPKERFSAEFPKEGPSILRIQQVVRGDSAAYFCASSPLSLAPGANYGYTFGSGTRLTVV.

This clone was picked up one time. This rearrangement joins TRBV5-1 to TRBJ2-2; tentative D call: TRBD1 (5 bases). This CDR3 has 14 amino acids. The ends were cut back, 4 bases at V and 7 bases at J, with 14 bases in the middle. Germline V gene lookup returns CDR1 SGHRS and CDR2 YFSETQ. CDR3 residues: CASSRGISGGELFF. In DNA form, the CDR3 reads TGCGCCAGCAGCAGGGGAATAAGTGGCGGGGAGCTGTTTTTT.

This clone has more than one count but fewer than ten. V and J are TRBV5-8 and TRBJ2-5; D might be TRBD1 (6 bases). The CDR3 extends over 16 amino acids. Between the trimmed V and J ends, which lost 4 bases and 3 bases, there was a span of 19 bases. Germline V gene lookup returns CDR1 SGHTS and CDR2 YDEGEE. CDR3 in DNA: TGTGCCAGCAGCACGGGGTACAGGGATCGGAAAGAGACCCAGTACTTC. Translated: CASSTGYRDRKETQYF.